The 5 T cell receptor beta chains below come from one sample, sequenced in a study of CDR3 diversity in severe acne. TCRdb re-called the PCR reads through MiXCR, storing one row per CDR3 protein. The sample records about 86,000 distinct CDR3 sequences, 51% being singletons. The material sequenced was blood. The origin of the receptors is a male donor in good health, without acne.

The V call is TRBV5-6, the J call TRBJ2-7; 8 bases line up with TRBD1. The ends lost 4 bases at V and 3 bases at J; junction bases unmatched: 9. The CDR3 consists of 15 residues. Germline-derived CDR1 and CDR2 are SGHDT and YYEEEE. Here the CDR3 DNA reads TGTGCCAGCAGCGACCTCCCGGGACAGGACTACGAGCAGTACTTC. This translates into CASSDLPGQDYEQYF.

The gene calls are TRBV5-5 and TRBJ1-1; a weak D match, TRBD1 (6 bases). Trimming left V 4 bases short and J 1 base short, with 11 bases between. Per the germline V gene, CDR1 is SGHKS and CDR2 is YYEKEE (reference sequence). This CDR3 has 14 residues. CDR3 residues: CASSNRAGNTEAFF. The CDR3 coding sequence is TGTGCCAGCAGCAACAGGGCCGGGAACACTGAAGCTTTCTTT.

This clonotype was recorded a few times. The J gene is TRBJ2-2, the V gene TRBV15; D call uncertain. From germline, CDR1 is LNHNV and CDR2 YYDKDF (reference sequence). Trimming stripped 0 bases from V and 9 bases from J, with 8 bases between. The CDR3 is 13 residues long. CDR3 region: CATSRELGRELFF. CDR3 nucleotides: TGTGCCACCAGCAGAGAATTGGGCAGGGAGCTGTTTTTT.

This clonotype was recorded only once. At one of its ends the junction is not consistent with the germline gene, which may arise from a read error. The rearrangement links TRBV6-2 or TRBV6-3 to TRBJ2-3; a possible D gene is TRBD2 (6 bases). In germline, CDR1 is MNHEY, CDR2 SVGEGT. The CDR3 spans 15 residues. DNA for the CDR3: TGTGCCAGCAGTTACGGCCGGGAGCGCGCAGATACGCAGTGTTTT. Its protein is CASSYGRERADTQCF.

The chain recombines TRBV20-1 with TRBJ2-1; 12 bases fit TRBD2. The V segment lost 0 bases and the J segment 2 bases; nucleotides outside the gene matches: 2. From germline, CDR1 is DFQATT and CDR2 SNEGSKA (reference sequence). The CDR3 has 16 amino acids. CDR3 coding DNA: TGCAGTGCTAGAGATGCTAGCGGGGGGGCCTACAATGAGCAGTTCTTC. This codes for CSARDASGGAYNEQFF.